This T cell receptor beta chain was identified during a study of T cell changes during pregnancy in multiple sclerosis (dated by TCRdb to between 2018 and 2021). Broadly, across the study: Changes in the T cell repertoire over the course of pregnancy were examined in this study in women with multiple sclerosis.

Concerning this clone: There is no known antigen for this receptor. Base-call qualities are not available, and no considerably larger clone is one nucleotide away.

The CDR3 covers 13 residues, taking in both the cysteine and the phenylalanine. Just the 39-base CDR3 DNA is kept, in frame starting at base 1. The germline ends are 12 bases apart after V is trimmed by 3 bases and J by 7 bases. The germline V gene sets CDR1 to MNHEY and CDR2 to SVGAGI. Library method: the immunoSEQ multiplex PCR assay. TCRdb re-hosts the immuneACCESS table, in-frame sequences only. Its copies lack some clones; in the studies checked, an unresolved V gene accounts for under half of them, and the cause for the rest is not known. For this sample there are about 75,000 clones; roughly 90% appear just once. The ten largest clones take up around 0.9% of the sample.

The chain couples TRBV6-5 to TRBJ1-1; the D segment could be TRBD1, given 6 matching bases. Sequenced material: peripheral blood, taken in the first trimester of pregnancy. This receptor was identified in a female donor in good health, enrolled as a control in a pregnancy study. The CDR3 corresponds to CASSYTGMGEAFF. The DNA reads as follows: TGTGCCAGCAGTTATACAGGGATGGGTGAAGCTTTCTTT.